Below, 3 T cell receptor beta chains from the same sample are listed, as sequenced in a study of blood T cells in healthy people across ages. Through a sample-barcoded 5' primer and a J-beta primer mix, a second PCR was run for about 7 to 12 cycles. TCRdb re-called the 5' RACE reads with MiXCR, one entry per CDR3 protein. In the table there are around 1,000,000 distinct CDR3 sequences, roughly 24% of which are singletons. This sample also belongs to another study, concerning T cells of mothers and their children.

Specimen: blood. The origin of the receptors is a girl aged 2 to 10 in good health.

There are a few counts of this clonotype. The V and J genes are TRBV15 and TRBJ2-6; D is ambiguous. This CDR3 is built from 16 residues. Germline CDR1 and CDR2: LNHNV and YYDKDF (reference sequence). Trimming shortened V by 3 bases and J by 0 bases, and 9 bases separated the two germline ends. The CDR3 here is CATSSTSGSGANVLTF. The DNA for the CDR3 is TGTGCCACCAGCAGTACTTCTGGCTCTGGGGCCAACGTCCTGACTTTC.

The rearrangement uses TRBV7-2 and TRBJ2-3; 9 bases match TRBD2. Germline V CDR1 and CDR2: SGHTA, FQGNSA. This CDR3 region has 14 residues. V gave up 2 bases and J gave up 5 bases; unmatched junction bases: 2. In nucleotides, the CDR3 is TGTGCCAGCAGCTTAACTAGCGGGTTAGATACGCAGTATTTT. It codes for CASSLTSGLDTQYF.

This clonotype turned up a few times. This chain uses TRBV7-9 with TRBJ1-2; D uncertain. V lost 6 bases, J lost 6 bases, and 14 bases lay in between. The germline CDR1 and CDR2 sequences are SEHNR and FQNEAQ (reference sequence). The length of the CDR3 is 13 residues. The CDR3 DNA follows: TGTGCCAGCAGTCTTACAGAGTTCGATGGCTACACCTTC. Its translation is CASSLTEFDGYTF.